The rows below give T cell receptor beta chains drawn from one sample of a study of cytomegalovirus exposure and HLA in healthy donors. Measured with immunoSEQ multiplex PCR; TCRdb has only the in-frame clones, and not every one. The sample shows 180,000 or so clones, over 75% of them seen only once. Sequencing was performed on PBMCs. The receptors were sampled from a man over 45 in good health and CMV-seropositive. Each CDR3 is given with its conserved first and last residue. The order of the fields is D gene, V gene, J gene, CDR3 protein. D genes are given only for firm matches.

d_gene: .; v_gene: TRBV5-6; j_gene: TRBJ2-7; CDR3aa: CASSLESSYEQYF
d_gene: TRBD1; v_gene: TRBV27; j_gene: TRBJ1-5; CDR3aa: CASSDRGASNQPQHF
d_gene: TRBD1; v_gene: TRBV4-3; j_gene: TRBJ2-7; CDR3aa: CASSQDFTGGREQYF
d_gene: TRBD1; v_gene: TRBV6-5; j_gene: .; CDR3aa: CASSYLTGAEQYF
d_gene: TRBD1; v_gene: TRBV4-1; j_gene: TRBJ1-5; CDR3aa: CASSHDRVEYQPQHF
d_gene: .; v_gene: TRBV7-6; j_gene: TRBJ1-1; CDR3aa: CASSPMNTEAFF
d_gene: .; v_gene: TRBV7-2; j_gene: TRBJ2-7; CDR3aa: CASSLDEGASYEQYF
d_gene: .; v_gene: TRBV6-1; j_gene: TRBJ1-1; CDR3aa: CASSFDRSSNTEAFF
d_gene: TRBD1; v_gene: TRBV9; j_gene: TRBJ1-6; CDR3aa: CASSARDRVDSPLHF
d_gene: TRBD1; v_gene: TRBV7-2; j_gene: TRBJ2-3; CDR3aa: CASSLIDQGVFWGDTQYF
d_gene: .; v_gene: TRBV21-1; j_gene: TRBJ2-2; CDR3aa: CASSKRLTNTGELFF
d_gene: .; v_gene: TRBV29-1; j_gene: TRBJ1-6; CDR3aa: CSVEETDGSPLHF
d_gene: .; v_gene: TRBV19; j_gene: TRBJ2-3; CDR3aa: CASSIKKSTNTDTQYF
d_gene: .; v_gene: TRBV5-8; j_gene: TRBJ2-5; CDR3aa: CASSFRGGETQYF
d_gene: TRBD2; v_gene: TRBV23-1; j_gene: TRBJ2-1; CDR3aa: CASSQIGDKGTSGGRPGYNEQFF
d_gene: TRBD1; v_gene: TRBV30; j_gene: TRBJ1-6; CDR3aa: CAWSVDVQGGNSPLHF
d_gene: .; v_gene: TRBV25-1; j_gene: TRBJ2-2; CDR3aa: CASTKGLNTGELFF
d_gene: TRBD2; v_gene: TRBV5-1; j_gene: TRBJ2-6; CDR3aa: CASSWGGAAGGANVLTF